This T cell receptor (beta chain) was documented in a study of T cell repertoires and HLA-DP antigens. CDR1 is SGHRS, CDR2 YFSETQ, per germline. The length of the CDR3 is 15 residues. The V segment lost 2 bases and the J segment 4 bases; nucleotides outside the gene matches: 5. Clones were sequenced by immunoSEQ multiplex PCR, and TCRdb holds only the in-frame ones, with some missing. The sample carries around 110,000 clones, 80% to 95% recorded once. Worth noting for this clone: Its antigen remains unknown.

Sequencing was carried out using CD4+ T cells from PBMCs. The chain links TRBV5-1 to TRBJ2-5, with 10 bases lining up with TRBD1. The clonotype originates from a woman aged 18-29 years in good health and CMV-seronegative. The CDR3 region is CASSLRTGGLETQYF. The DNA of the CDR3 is TGCGCCAGCAGCTTAAGGACAGGGGGTTTAGAGACCCAGTACTTC.